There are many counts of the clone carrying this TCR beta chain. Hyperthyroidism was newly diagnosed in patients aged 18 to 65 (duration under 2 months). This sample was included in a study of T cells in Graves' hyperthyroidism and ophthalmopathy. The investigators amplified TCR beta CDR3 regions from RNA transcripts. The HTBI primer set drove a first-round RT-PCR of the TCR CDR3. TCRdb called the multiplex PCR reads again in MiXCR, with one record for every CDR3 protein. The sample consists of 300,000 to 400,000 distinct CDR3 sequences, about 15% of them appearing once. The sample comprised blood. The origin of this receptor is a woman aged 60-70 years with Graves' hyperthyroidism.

The CDR3 sequence is CASSSTGEEKLFF. CDR3 nucleotides: TGTGCCAGCAGCTCGACGGGTGAGGAAAAACTGTTTTTT. The V and J genes are TRBV2 and TRBJ1-4; D is uncertain. The V gene's germline CDR1 is SNHLY and CDR2 FYNNEI. CDR3 length: 13 amino acids. Between the trimmed V and J ends, which lost 6 bases and 8 bases, there was a span of 13 bases.